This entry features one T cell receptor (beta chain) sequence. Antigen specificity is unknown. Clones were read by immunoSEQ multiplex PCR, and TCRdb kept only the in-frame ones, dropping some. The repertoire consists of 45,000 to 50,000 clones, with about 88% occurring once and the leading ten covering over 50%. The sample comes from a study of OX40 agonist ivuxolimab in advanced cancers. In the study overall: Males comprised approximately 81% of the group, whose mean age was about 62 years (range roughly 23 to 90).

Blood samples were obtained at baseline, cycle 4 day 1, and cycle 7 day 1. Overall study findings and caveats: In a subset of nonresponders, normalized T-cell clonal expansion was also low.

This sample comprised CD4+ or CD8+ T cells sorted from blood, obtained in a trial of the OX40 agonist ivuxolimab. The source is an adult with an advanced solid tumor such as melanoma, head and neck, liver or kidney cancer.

The CDR3 DNA reads as TGCGCCAGCAGCCGAGGACAGGGATACATTACAGATACGCAGTATTTT. It translates to CASSRGQGYITDTQYF. This chain connects TRBV5-1 to TRBJ2-3; 8 bases match TRBD1. CDR3 length: 16 residues. CDR1 and CDR2 from the germline V gene are SGHRS and YFSETQ. The junction had 10 bases not matched to a gene; V was cut back by 4 bases and J by 3 bases.